Below, 10 T cell receptor beta chains from the same sample are listed, as sequenced in a study of OX40 agonist ivuxolimab in advanced cancers. The data were produced by immunoSEQ multiplex PCR, yet TCRdb's version contains in-frame clones alone and is incomplete. The sample lists tens of thousands of clones; nearly 95% were seen once. The sample was CD4+ or CD8+ T cells sorted from blood, taken in a trial of the OX40 agonist ivuxolimab. Receptors were obtained from an adult with an advanced solid tumor such as melanoma, head and neck, liver or kidney cancer.

The V call is TRBV29-1, the J call TRBJ1-1, with 8 bases lining up with TRBD1. V was pared by 6 bases and J by 0 bases, with 12 bases of the junction left unmatched. The germline V gene has CDR1 SQVTM and CDR2 ANQGSEA. The CDR3 is made up of 16 amino acids. CDR3 loop: CSVARTGRVMNTEAFF. The CDR3 DNA sequence: TGCAGCGTAGCCCGGACAGGGCGGGTGATGAACACTGAAGCTTTCTTT.

This rearrangement joins TRBV29-1 to TRBJ2-7; 8 nucleotides match TRBD2. V lost 1 base to trimming and J lost 0 bases; unmatched junction nucleotides: 2. This CDR3 comprises 14 residues. The germline V gene encodes CDR1 SQVTM and CDR2 ANQGSEA. The CDR3 loop reads CSVEGLAGSYEQYF. CDR3 nucleotide sequence: TGCAGCGTTGAAGGCCTAGCGGGCTCCTACGAGCAGTACTTC.

In this sample, this clone turned up once. V and J are TRBV9 and TRBJ2-7; D is perhaps TRBD2 (6 bases). This CDR3 region has 14 residues. The germline V gene has CDR1 SGDLS and CDR2 YYNGEE. The V end lost 0 bases, the J end lost 3 bases, and 10 bases lay between the germline ends. The DNA of the CDR3 is TGTGCCAGCAGCGTAGGCGGGACCCACTACGAGCAGTACTTC. This encodes CASSVGGTHYEQYF.

This clone was found once. This chain joins TRBV25-1 and TRBJ2-7; 8 bases match TRBD1. V lost 6 bases to trimming and J lost 3 bases; unmatched junction nucleotides: 4. CDR1 MGHDK and CDR2 SYGVNS come from the germline V gene. The CDR3 runs to 13 residues. CDR3 loop: CASRGQGGYEQYF. Written as DNA, the CDR3 is TGTGCCAGCAGAGGACAGGGAGGCTACGAGCAGTACTTC.

On this clone: The sample carries other DNA sequences with the same CDR3. V is TRBV9 and J is TRBJ2-4; unclear D gene. Germline assignment: CDR1 SGDLS and CDR2 YYNGEE. The CDR3 totals 12 residues. Trimming took 4 bases from V and 5 from J, leaving 7 bases between them. This CDR3 is CASSPGENIQYF. In nucleotides, the CDR3 is TGTGCCAGCAGCCCCGGAGAAAACATTCAGTACTTC.

This sequence joins TRBV2 and TRBJ2-1; 10 bases match TRBD2. V shed 10 bases and J 3 bases; nucleotides not matched to a gene: 24. The CDR3 is 20 residues long. CDR1 is SNHLY and CDR2 is FYNNEI in the germline V gene. This CDR3 reads CATLSGGRLAGAQDYNEQFF. The CDR3 DNA reads as TGTGCCACTCTTAGCGGGGGGCGGCTAGCGGGAGCGCAGGACTACAATGAGCAGTTCTTC.

The chain links TRBV7-9 to TRBJ2-1; a weak D match, TRBD2 (6 bases). V was trimmed by 6 bases and J by 6 bases, leaving 21 bases between them. Germline loops: CDR1 SEHNR, CDR2 FQNEAQ (reference sequence). The CDR3 totals 16 residues. The CDR3 DNA is TGTGCCAGCAGTTACCCGGGACTGTCGTTTGGCAATGAGCAGTTCTTC. The encoded protein is CASSYPGLSFGNEQFF.

The chain uses TRBV5-6 and TRBJ2-1; no definite D call. This CDR3 is built from 12 residues. V was clipped by 1 base and J by 5 bases, with 4 bases between them. Germline CDR1 reads SGHDT; CDR2 reads YYEEEE. DNA of the CDR3: TGTGCCAGCAGCTTGATAGACAATGAGCAGTTCTTC. The encoded protein is CASSLIDNEQFF. The complete variable domain, with remaining parts taken from reference TRBV5-6 and TRBJ2-1, reads DAGVTQSPTHLIKTRGQQVTLRCSPKSGHDTVSWYQQALGQGPQFIFQYYEEEERQRGNFPDRFSGHQFPNYSSELNVNALLLGDSALYLCASSLIDNEQFFGPGTRLTVL.

This sequence joins TRBV4-1 and TRBJ2-3, with D possibly matching TRBD2 (6 bases). This CDR3 has 16 residues. Trimming cost V 2 bases and J 6 bases, with 18 bases left between them. Germline assignment: CDR1 MGHRA and CDR2 YSYEKL. CDR3 nucleotides: TGCGCCAGCAGCCAATTGCTCGGGGGTTTCAGGGATACGCAGTATTTT. Its protein is CASSQLLGGFRDTQYF.

The chain uses TRBV28 and TRBJ1-2, with a possible D match to TRBD1 (5 bases). Trimming took 4 bases from V and 8 from J, leaving 11 bases between them. The germline V gene has CDR1 MDHEN and CDR2 SYDVKM. The CDR3 has 12 amino acids. The CDR3 is CASSYRLRGYTF. The DNA for the CDR3 is TGTGCCAGCAGTTACAGGCTTCGGGGCTACACCTTC.